Listed here are 28 T cell receptor beta chains from one sample, sequenced in a study of T cells after yellow fever vaccination. TCRdb re-called the 5' RACE reads through MiXCR, storing one row per CDR3 protein. The data contain 29,000 or so distinct CDR3 sequences, roughly 5.9% of them singletons. The sequences come from PBMCs, either bulk or a sorted T-cell subset (CD4+, CD8+, memory, or dextramer-sorted; not recorded which), collected on the day of the yellow fever booster vaccination. Receptors were obtained from a man in his thirties or forties who received the YFV17D yellow fever vaccine.

CDR3 bases: TGTGCCAGCAGAACCCTGGATACGCAGTATTTT. Translated, it gives CASRTLDTQYF. The chain combines TRBV3-1 with TRBJ2-3, with D uncertain. V was cut by 6 bases and J by 6 bases, with 7 bases left in between. CDR1 is LGHDT and CDR2 is YNNKEL in the germline V gene (reference sequence). The CDR3 runs to 11 residues.

The CDR3 bases are TGTGCCAGCAGCTTAGCGCCCGGCGTTGGCAATGAGCAGTTCTTC. Its protein is CASSLAPGVGNEQFF. This chain connects TRBV7-2 to TRBJ2-1; D uncertain. The CDR3 runs to 15 residues. Trimming shortened V by 0 bases and J by 6 bases, and 12 bases separated the two germline ends. CDR1 and CDR2 (germline): SGHTA, FQGNSA.

This clonotype was seen ten or more times. The chain links TRBV11-1 to TRBJ1-1; D may be TRBD1 (6 bases). The CDR3 length is 13 residues. Germline CDR1 SGHAT, CDR2 FQDESV (reference sequence). Trimming took 0 bases from V and 4 from J, leaving 6 bases between them. CDR3 residues: CASSLAGGTEAFF. As DNA, the CDR3 is TGTGCCAGCAGCTTAGCAGGGGGCACTGAAGCTTTCTTT.

In its sample, this clonotype was seen many times. The CDR3 sequence is CSARRLAGHNEQFF. CDR3 DNA sequence: TGCAGTGCCCGGAGACTAGCGGGACACAATGAGCAGTTCTTC. The J gene is TRBJ2-1, the V gene TRBV20-1; TRBD2 agrees at 11 bases. There are 14 residues in the CDR3. With V trimmed by 6 bases and J by 5 bases, 6 bases remained unmatched. Germline V lookup: CDR1 DFQATT, CDR2 SNEGSKA (reference sequence).

At least ten counts were recorded for this clonotype. The gene calls are TRBV7-2 and TRBJ1-2, with D unclear. The V end lost 7 bases, the J end lost 7 bases, and 16 bases lay between the germline ends. Germline V gene sequence: CDR1 SGHTA, CDR2 FQGNSA. The CDR3 covers 13 residues. The CDR3 DNA follows: TGTGCCAGCAACCCGGACCGCTCTGGTGGCTACACCTTC. It encodes CASNPDRSGGYTF.

This clonotype was seen ten or more times. The V and J genes are TRBV30 and TRBJ2-3; no clear D. Trimming pared 2 bases from V and 3 bases from J, leaving 6 bases between. This CDR3 has 12 amino acids. CDR1 and CDR2 (germline): GTSNPN, SVGIG (reference sequence). CDR3 in DNA: TGTGCCTGGAGTCCCTATACAGATACGCAGTATTTT. This codes for CAWSPYTDTQYF.

Ten or more counts support this clonotype. The chain employs TRBV12-3 or TRBV12-4 and TRBJ2-7; D unresolved. V gave up 6 bases and J gave up 6 bases, with 12 bases separating them. This CDR3 has 12 residues. The CDR3 region is CASSLAVSEQYF. DNA of the CDR3: TGTGCCAGCAGCCTGGCAGTTTCCGAGCAGTACTTC.

This clonotype was recorded at least ten times. The gene calls are TRBV30 and TRBJ2-3; 13 bases align to TRBD2. After removal of 2 bases from V and 4 bases from J, the junction contained 3 bases not matched to a gene. Per germline, CDR1 GTSNPN and CDR2 SVGIG (reference sequence). CDR3 length equals 15 residues. The DNA of the CDR3 is TGTGCCTGGAGTTCCGGACTAGCGGGAGCAGATACGCAGTATTTT. Translated, it gives CAWSSGLAGADTQYF.

This clonotype was seen at least ten times. The chain is built from TRBV20-1 and TRBJ2-3, with TRBD2 matching over 11 bases. The CDR3 covers 14 residues. Germline CDR1 is DFQATT and CDR2 is SNEGSKA (reference sequence). V dropped 4 bases and J dropped 3; count of bases not matched to a gene: 3. CDR3 amino acids: CSAITSGRTDTQYF. CDR3 in DNA: TGCAGTGCTATTACTAGCGGGAGAACAGATACGCAGTATTTT.

A few counts support this clonotype. The J gene is TRBJ2-1, the V gene TRBV28; D remains unclear. Germline V gene lookup returns CDR1 MDHEN and CDR2 SYDVKM. Trimming pared 4 bases from V and 0 bases from J, leaving 13 bases between. The CDR3 spans 16 residues. The CDR3 protein is CASSSLGSYSYNEQFF. The CDR3 region has the DNA TGTGCCAGCAGTTCCCTAGGCAGCTACTCCTACAATGAGCAGTTCTTC.

This clonotype was found many times. The J gene is TRBJ2-1, the V gene TRBV10-3, with a possible D match to TRBD2 (5 bases). CDR1 ENHRY and CDR2 SYGVKD come from the germline V gene. This CDR3 spans 15 amino acids. V was clipped by 2 bases and J by 6 bases, with 14 bases between them. CDR3 nucleotides: TGTGCCATCAGTGAGAATGGCCGGGATGTCAATGAGCAGTTCTTC. Its translation: CAISENGRDVNEQFF.

The V gene is TRBV24-1, the J gene TRBJ2-2; D is ambiguous. The CDR3 extends over 12 amino acids. Trimming took off 7 bases at V and 1 base at J, with 3 bases between the two ends. Germline loops: CDR1 KGHDR, CDR2 SFDVKD. This CDR3 is CATRGNTGELFF. The CDR3 DNA reads TGTGCCACCAGGGGGAACACCGGGGAGCTGTTTTTT.

The sample holds many counts of this clonotype. This chain uses TRBV20-1 with TRBJ2-5, with 7 bases that match TRBD2. Germline assignment: CDR1 DFQATT and CDR2 SNEGSKA (reference sequence). This CDR3 has 13 amino acids. The J segment lost 5 bases and the V segment lost 4 bases, leaving 7 bases of the junction unmatched. The CDR3 region is CSAIAGWAETQYF. The CDR3 nucleotides read TGCAGTGCTATAGCGGGTTGGGCGGAGACCCAGTACTTC.

This clonotype appeared many times. This chain links TRBV5-1 with TRBJ2-7; D may match TRBD1 or TRBD2 (5 bases each). V lost 0 bases, J lost 5 bases, and 15 bases lay in between. There are 15 residues in the CDR3. Germline CDR1 and CDR2: SGHRS and YFSETQ. CDR3 bases: TGCGCCAGCAGCTTGGTAGGGGAGAAGGCTGACGAGCAGTACTTC. As protein: CASSLVGEKADEQYF.

The chain combines TRBV12-3 or TRBV12-4 with TRBJ2-3; the D is unclear. The V and J ends lost 5 bases and 6 bases respectively, with 9 bases between them. The CDR3 covers 12 residues. CDR3 in amino acids: CASSTRADTQYF. CDR3 DNA: TGTGCCAGCAGTACCCGTGCGGATACGCAGTATTTT.

The sample holds many counts of this clonotype. This chain connects TRBV6-4 to TRBJ2-3; the match to TRBD2 covers 9 bases. After removal of 6 bases from V and 1 base from J, the junction contained 2 bases not matched to a gene. The CDR3 loop spans 14 amino acids. CDR1 and CDR2 from the germline V gene are MRHNA and SNTAGT. The CDR3: CASSEREGTDTQYF. CDR3 nucleotides: TGTGCCAGCAGCGAGCGGGAGGGCACAGATACGCAGTATTTT.

This clonotype was seen repeatedly, ten times or more. The chain recombines TRBV6-2 or TRBV6-3 with TRBJ2-7; D may be TRBD2 (6 bases). V was shortened by 0 bases and J by 5 bases, with 11 bases between the two germline ends. Germline assignment: CDR1 MNHEY and CDR2 SVGEGT. The length of the CDR3 is 14 residues. This CDR3 is CASSYSGRLNEQYF. As DNA, the CDR3 is TGTGCCAGCAGTTACTCGGGGAGGCTTAACGAGCAGTACTTC.

This clonotype was found many times. V and J are TRBV2 and TRBJ1-1; D gene unclear. This CDR3 spans 12 amino acids. Per the germline V gene, CDR1 is SNHLY and CDR2 is FYNNEI. Trimming left V 6 bases short and J 5 bases short, with 10 bases between. The CDR3 DNA follows: TGTGCCAGCAGAGACGATGGTACTGAAGCTTTCTTT. It yields the protein CASRDDGTEAFF.

The chain uses TRBV20-1 and TRBJ2-7; D is uncertain. CDR3 length: 11 residues. Trimming cost V 3 bases and J 2 bases, with 5 bases left between them. Germline V gene data show CDR1 as DFQATT and CDR2 as SNEGSKA (reference sequence). The CDR3 loop is CSASRPYEQYF. The CDR3, as DNA: TGCAGTGCTAGTCGGCCCTACGAGCAGTACTTC.

This clonotype showed up just a few times. V is TRBV10-3 and J is TRBJ2-2, with unresolved D. The germline V gene has CDR1 ENHRY and CDR2 SYGVKD. CDR3 length equals 14 residues. V was cut by 3 bases and J by 5 bases, with 10 bases left in between. CDR3 DNA: TGTGCCATCAGTGATTCAGGACGAACCGGGGAGCTGTTTTTT. Its translation is CAISDSGRTGELFF.

This clonotype has more than one count but fewer than ten. The chain couples TRBV10-1 to TRBJ2-2; tentative D call: TRBD1 (7 bases). V gave up 6 bases and J gave up 5 bases, with 10 bases separating them. The germline gives CDR1 WNHNN, CDR2 SYGVQD (reference sequence). The CDR3 contains 13 residues. CDR3 in amino acids: CASSRGVTGELFF. The CDR3 region has the DNA TGCGCCAGCAGCAGGGGGGTAACCGGGGAGCTGTTTTTT.

To note about this clonotype: This may be a read error: a much more frequent sequence differs by one nucleotide. This chain links TRBV20-1 with TRBJ2-7, with D perhaps given as TRBD1 or TRBD2 (5 bases each). CDR3 length equals 14 residues. Germline CDR1 and CDR2: DFQATT and SNEGSKA (reference sequence). V lost 1 base and J 6 bases, leaving 16 bases between the germline ends. Here the CDR3 reads CSARGVRDPSEQYF. CDR3 coding DNA: TGCAGTGCTAGAGGCGTGAGGGACCCGAGCGAGCAGTACTTC.

V usage is TRBV3-1 and J usage is TRBJ1-1; 8 nucleotides match TRBD1. Looked up from germline, CDR1 is LGHDT and CDR2 is YNNKEL (reference sequence). The trim removed 1 base at V and 11 bases at J, leaving 6 bases unmatched. This CDR3 has 13 amino acids. CDR3 in amino acids: CASSQAGGGQAFF. The DNA for the CDR3 is TGTGCCAGCAGCCAAGCAGGGGGCGGACAGGCTTTCTTT.

The J gene is TRBJ1-2, the V gene TRBV20-1, with D unclear. V lost 6 bases, J lost 7 bases, and 9 bases lay in between. This CDR3 contains 10 residues. CDR1 DFQATT and CDR2 SNEGSKA come from the germline V gene (reference sequence). This CDR3 reads CSAPASGYTF. Here the CDR3 DNA reads TGCAGTGCACCCGCCAGTGGCTACACCTTC.

At least ten counts were recorded for this clonotype. This rearrangement joins TRBV7-9 to TRBJ2-1; 8 nucleotides align to TRBD2. Germline CDR1 reads SEHNR; CDR2 reads FQNEAQ (reference sequence). Trimming cost V 8 bases and J 5 bases; bases outside gene matches: 8. CDR3 length: 14 residues. CDR3 DNA sequence: TGTGCCAGCGCGAGGACTAGCAGTGACAATGAGCAGTTCTTC. This translates into CASARTSSDNEQFF.

This chain joins TRBV7-9 and TRBJ1-2; D gene ambiguous. Trimming left V 0 bases short and J 8 bases short, with 13 bases between. CDR3 size: 14 residues. The germline V gene has CDR1 SEHNR and CDR2 FQNEAQ (reference sequence). CDR3: CASSLAVWQEGYTF. As DNA, the CDR3 is TGTGCCAGCAGCTTAGCGGTTTGGCAGGAGGGCTACACCTTC.

In this sample, this clonotype turned up a few times. The gene calls are TRBV18 and TRBJ2-6; TRBD1 matches at 8 bases. The CDR3 is made up of 20 amino acids. V was clipped by 3 bases and J by 0 bases; unmatched bases: 13. CDR1 is KGHSH, CDR2 LQKENI, per germline. CDR3 protein: CASSPPLRTGRSSGANVLTF. CDR3 in DNA: TGTGCCAGCTCACCCCCGCTTAGGACAGGGCGAAGCTCTGGGGCCAACGTCCTGACTTTC.

This clonotype was detected ten times or more. The V and J genes are TRBV29-1 and TRBJ1-2; D ambiguous. The V gene lost 1 base and the J gene lost 9 bases, with 18 bases spanning the gap. CDR3 length: 14 amino acids. Germline CDR1 reads SQVTM; CDR2 reads ANQGSEA. The CDR3 sequence is CSVEVGSGWTSYTF. The CDR3 DNA reads TGCAGCGTTGAAGTTGGGTCAGGTTGGACTAGCTACACCTTC.